This T cell receptor (beta chain) was recorded in a study of response to subunit inactivated influenza vaccine. This clonotype was counted a few times. The antigen is unknown. TCRdb re-derived calls from the RT-PCR reads in MiXCR, one entry per CDR3 protein. The table includes 800,000 to 1,000,000 distinct CDR3 sequences, 21% detected once. General study results and limits: The authors suggested that every seasonal influenza vaccination recruits few new T cells.

The origin of this receptor is a man in his forties or fifties who received an inactivated influenza vaccine. The sample in question was PBMCs from blood, obtained roughly 5 days after vaccination.

CDR3 loop: CASSLYEDTEAFF. In DNA, the CDR3 is TGTGCCAGCAGCTTGTATGAGGACACTGAAGCTTTCTTT. The J gene is TRBJ1-1, the V gene TRBV7-3; no clear D gene. The germline V and J ends were trimmed by 3 bases and 3 bases, with 8 bases remaining between them. Germline V gives CDR1 SGHTA, CDR2 FQGTGA. This CDR3 is 13 amino acids long.